Following are 28 T cell receptor beta chains from one sample sequenced in a study of blood T cell repertoires in COVID-19. Assay used: immunoSEQ multiplex PCR; TCRdb lists only in-frame clones, some missing. Found here are 270,000 or so clones, around nine tenths of them singletons; the top ten hold over 2%. The sequencing sample was made of PBMCs or T cells enriched from blood (not recorded which). The receptors shown here come from a woman between 18 and 29 years old who had recovered from COVID-19.

The gene calls are TRBV14 and TRBJ2-7; weak D call: TRBD2 (5 bases). In germline, CDR1 is SGHDN, CDR2 FVKESK. V was shortened by 3 bases and J by 7 bases, with 10 bases between the two germline ends. This CDR3 spans 12 amino acids. In DNA, the CDR3 is TGTGCCAGCAGCCAGTTACTAGGGGAGCAGTACTTC. It translates to CASSQLLGEQYF.

The rearrangement links TRBV11-2 to TRBJ2-7, with D perhaps TRBD2 (6 bases). The CDR3 runs 13 residues. Between the trimmed V and J ends, which lost 5 bases and 0 bases, there was a span of 8 bases. From germline, CDR1 is SGHAT and CDR2 FQNNGV. The CDR3 DNA is TGTGCCAGCAGCCCCGGGGGCTCCTACGAGCAGTACTTC. This codes for CASSPGGSYEQYF. Full variable domain (missing parts from reference TRBV11-2 and TRBJ2-7): EAGVAQSPRYKIIEKRQSVAFWCNPISGHATLYWYQQILGQGPKLLIQFQNNGVVDDSQLPKDRFSAERLKGVDSTLKIQPAKLEDSAVYLCASSPGGSYEQYFGPGTRLTVT.

The J gene is TRBJ2-1, the V gene TRBV27; TRBD2 matches 7 bases. This CDR3 is 15 amino acids long. V dropped 1 base and J dropped 7; count of bases not matched to a gene: 7. Germline lookup yields CDR1 MNHEY and CDR2 SMNVEV (reference sequence). CDR3 nucleotide sequence: TGTGCCAGCAGTTTATTCGGACTAGTCTATAATGAGCAGTTCTTC. Translation gives CASSLFGLVYNEQFF.

The chain employs TRBV12-5 and TRBJ2-2; 9 bases are a match to TRBD2. Trimming removed 3 bases from V and 2 bases from J; junction bases left unmatched: 16. Germline V gives CDR1 LGHNT, CDR2 FRNRAP. There are 20 residues in the CDR3. The CDR3 loop is CASGFLIPTSGLANTGELFF. DNA of the CDR3: TGTGCTAGTGGTTTCCTCATCCCAACTAGCGGGCTAGCTAACACCGGGGAGCTGTTTTTT.

The chain uses TRBV2 and TRBJ2-1, with D maybe TRBD2 (6 bases). Deletions cut 5 bases from V and 2 bases from J, with 19 bases between. The germline CDR1 and CDR2 sequences are SNHLY and FYNNEI. The CDR3 contains 17 residues. The CDR3 reads CASSTTSPIIAYNEQFF. CDR3 sequence (DNA): TGTGCCAGCAGTACTACTAGCCCCATTATCGCCTACAATGAGCAGTTCTTC. Supplemented by reference TRBV2 and TRBJ2-1, the full variable domain reads EPEVTQTPSHQVTQMGQEVILRCVPISNHLYFYWYRQILGQKVEFLVSFYNNEISEKSEIFDDQFSVERPDGSNFTLKIRSTKLEDSAMYFCASSTTSPIIAYNEQFFGPGTRLTVL.

J is TRBJ2-3 and V is TRBV13, with 10 bases aligning to TRBD2. Germline V lookup: CDR1 PRHDT, CDR2 FYEKMQ (reference sequence). The CDR3 runs to 21 residues. Trimming cost V 5 bases and J 3 bases; bases outside gene matches: 23. The CDR3 DNA is TGTGCCAGCAGCCCTGACCAACTCGATCCTCCTTCGGGACTAGCGACAGATACGCAGTATTTT. This sequence encodes CASSPDQLDPPSGLATDTQYF.

This clone was counted a single time. The V and J genes are TRBV5-1 and TRBJ2-3; 13 bases line up with TRBD2. The CDR3 has 16 residues. The V gene end was trimmed by 4 bases and the J gene end by 5 bases; junction bases not matched to a gene: 7. CDR1 SGHRS and CDR2 YFSETQ come from the germline V gene. CDR3 nucleotide sequence: TGCGCCAGCAGCGCACGGACTAGCGGGAGAGGAGATACGCAGTATTTT. The encoded protein is CASSARTSGRGDTQYF.

This chain joins TRBV7-2 and TRBJ1-1; no definite D call. The length of the CDR3 is 14 residues. Trimming took 4 bases from V and 4 from J, leaving 13 bases between them. Germline V gives CDR1 SGHTA, CDR2 FQGNSA. The CDR3 bases are TGTGCCAGCAGCTCTAGTGTCCGGTCCACTGAAGCTTTCTTT. Translated: CASSSSVRSTEAFF.

The rearrangement links TRBV9 to TRBJ2-7; 9 bases are a match to TRBD1. The J segment lost 7 bases and the V segment lost 2 bases, leaving 4 bases of the junction unmatched. This CDR3 region has 13 residues. Germline V gene sequence: CDR1 SGDLS, CDR2 YYNGEE. As DNA, the CDR3 is TGTGCCAGCAGCGTCGGACAGGGGAGGGAGCAGTACTTC. Its protein is CASSVGQGREQYF.

The genes are TRBV4-3 and TRBJ1-3; no definite D call. Trimming took off 1 base at V and 4 bases at J, with 8 bases between the two ends. Germline V gene lookup returns CDR1 LGHNA and CDR2 YSLEER. The CDR3 sequence is 14 residues long. As DNA, the CDR3 is TGCGCCAGCAGCCAAGTGCACGAGGGAAACACCATATATTTT. Encoded protein: CASSQVHEGNTIYF.

On this clone: This CDR3 is also generated by other DNA sequences in the sample. The chain is built from TRBV4-1 and TRBJ1-1, with no clear D. Germline loops: CDR1 MGHRA, CDR2 YSYEKL. The CDR3 contains 15 residues. The ends were cut back, 0 bases at V and 0 bases at J, with 8 bases in the middle. CDR3 region: CASSQDRGVNTEAFF. The CDR3 DNA is TGCGCCAGCAGCCAAGATCGTGGAGTGAACACTGAAGCTTTCTTT.

J is TRBJ1-5 and V is TRBV19, with TRBD1 matching over 8 bases. The CDR3 runs to 17 residues. V shed 6 bases, J shed 2 bases, and the junction held 12 bases outside the gene matches. From germline, CDR1 is LNHDA and CDR2 SQIVND (reference sequence). The CDR3 DNA reads TGTGCCAGTAGCGAGCCGGCAGGGGGCATAGGCAATCAGCCCCAGCATTTT. It yields the protein CASSEPAGGIGNQPQHF.

The CDR3, as DNA: TGTGCCACAGGACTAGCGGGGCGTAAGGGGGCCAACGTCCTGACTTTC. It specifies CATGLAGRKGANVLTF. The rearrangement uses TRBV10-3 and TRBJ2-6; 12 bases are a match to TRBD2. The CDR3 has 16 amino acids. Germline trimming cut 10 bases from V and 4 bases from J; bases unmatched to any gene: 8. Germline CDR1 and CDR2: ENHRY and SYGVKD.

The chain combines TRBV2 with TRBJ2-2, with D tentatively TRBD1 (5 bases). Trimming stripped 5 bases from V and 8 bases from J, with 15 bases between. Germline CDR1 SNHLY, CDR2 FYNNEI. The CDR3 length is 14 residues. The CDR3 spells CASSKDIYTGELFF. The CDR3 bases are TGTGCCAGCAGTAAGGACATATATACAGGGGAGCTGTTTTTT.

This clone came up a few times. CDR3 bases: TGCGCCAGCAGCTCGGGACAGGAGAACACTGAAGCTTTCTTT. Amino acid sequence: CASSSGQENTEAFF. This chain joins TRBV5-1 and TRBJ1-1; 8 bases map to TRBD1. The germline gives CDR1 SGHRS, CDR2 YFSETQ. The trim removed 3 bases at V and 1 base at J, leaving 2 bases unmatched. The CDR3 sequence is 14 residues long.

The rearrangement joins TRBV5-1 to TRBJ2-2, with 7 bases matching TRBD1. This CDR3 spans 14 amino acids. The germline V gene has CDR1 SGHRS and CDR2 YFSETQ. Trimming took 4 bases from V and 4 from J; bases not matched to a gene: 4. The DNA for the CDR3 is TGCGCCAGCAGCGAGGGACAGAGCACCGGGGAGCTGTTTTTT. Residues: CASSEGQSTGELFF.

This chain joins TRBV5-8 and TRBJ1-2; D may be TRBD1 (6 bases). This CDR3 has 15 residues. Germline CDR1 is SGHTS and CDR2 is YDEGEE. Trimming pared 1 base from V and 8 bases from J, leaving 18 bases between. CDR3 nucleotide sequence: TGTGCCAGCAGCTTGACAGGGAAAAGAGTTAACGGCTACACCTTC. Translation: CASSLTGKRVNGYTF. The full variable domain, completed using reference TRBV5-8 and TRBJ1-2, is EAGVTQSPTHLIKTRGQQATLRCSPISGHTSVYWYQQALGLGLQFLLWYDEGEERNRGNFPPRFSGRQFPNYSSELNVNALELEDSALYLCASSLTGKRVNGYTFGSGTRLTVV.

V is TRBV5-5 and J is TRBJ2-7; 9 bases line up with TRBD1. The CDR3 has 16 residues. V lost 4 bases and J lost 2; bases outside the gene matches: 10. Germline assignment: CDR1 SGHKS and CDR2 YYEKEE (reference sequence). CDR3 in amino acids: CASSQEPGQGPYEQYF. In nucleotides, the CDR3 is TGTGCCAGCAGCCAGGAGCCGGGACAGGGCCCCTACGAGCAGTACTTC.

The genes are TRBV9 and TRBJ2-7; no definite D call. Germline-derived CDR1 and CDR2 are SGDLS and YYNGEE. Trimming removed 1 base at V and 1 base at J, with 3 bases between. The CDR3 spans 12 residues. CDR3 residues: CASSVQSYEQYF. For the CDR3, the DNA is TGTGCCAGCAGCGTACAGTCCTACGAGCAGTACTTC.

Notes on this clone: The sample contains more than one DNA sequence encoding this CDR3. The rearrangement uses TRBV20-1 and TRBJ2-7; 7 bases are shared with TRBD2. Germline V gene lookup returns CDR1 DFQATT and CDR2 SNEGSKA (reference sequence). The CDR3 runs 13 residues. V lost 3 bases to trimming and J lost 2 bases; unmatched junction nucleotides: 4. This CDR3 is CSASAGEPYEQYF. The CDR3 nucleotides read TGCAGTGCTAGTGCGGGAGAGCCCTACGAGCAGTACTTC.

V is TRBV27 and J is TRBJ1-2, with D possibly TRBD1 on 5 matching bases. CDR1 is MNHEY and CDR2 is SMNVEV in the germline V gene (reference sequence). This CDR3 is built from 15 residues. V was clipped by 6 bases and J by 0 bases, with 14 bases between them. CDR3 DNA: TGTGCCAGCAGCCTCAGGACATACCCTAACTATGGCTACACCTTC. This codes for CASSLRTYPNYGYTF.

The rearrangement links TRBV28 to TRBJ2-7; 7 nucleotides agree with TRBD1. Trimming cost V 4 bases and J 7 bases; bases outside gene matches: 10. Germline values: CDR1 MDHEN, CDR2 SYDVKM. The CDR3 sequence is 14 residues long. The CDR3 DNA sequence: TGTGCCAGCAGTTCACAGGGGCCCCCCTCGGAGCAGTACTTC. This translates into CASSSQGPPSEQYF.

The gene calls are TRBV3-1 (or the pseudogene TRBV3-2) and TRBJ1-2, with TRBD1 matching 9 bases. CDR3 size: 17 residues. In germline, CDR1 is LGHDT, CDR2 YNNKEL (reference sequence). J gave up 1 base and V 0 bases, and 6 bases lay outside the gene matches. The CDR3 DNA reads TGTGCCAGCAGCCAAGATCAGGACAGGGGCTATAACTATGGCTACACCTTC. It is translated as CASSQDQDRGYNYGYTF.

Comments on this clone: This may stem from a read error, because a much larger clone lies one nucleotide away. This sample also contains other DNA sequences that code for the same CDR3. The chain employs TRBV7-9 and TRBJ1-1; TRBD1 matches at 7 bases. The junction had 3 bases not matched to a gene; V was cut back by 5 bases and J by 0 bases. The V gene's germline CDR1 is SEHNR and CDR2 FQNEAQ (reference sequence). This CDR3 has 14 residues. This CDR3 is CASSRGQMNTEAFF. The CDR3 DNA follows: TGTGCCAGCAGCCGGGGACAGATGAACACTGAAGCTTTCTTT.

This clone was counted only a few times. The rearrangement links TRBV5-5 to TRBJ1-6, with TRBD1 identical over 11 bases. The CDR3 length is 15 residues. Germline CDR1 SGHKS, CDR2 YYEKEE (reference sequence). V lost 0 bases, J lost 10 bases, and 3 bases stayed unmatched. CDR3 DNA sequence: TGTGCCAGCAGCTTGGCCGGGACAGGGGGGTCACCCCTCCACTTT. The encoded protein is CASSLAGTGGSPLHF. Complete variable domain (other parts from reference TRBV5-5 and TRBJ1-6): DAGVTQSPTHLIKTRGQQVTLRCSPISGHKSVSWYQQVLGQGPQFIFQYYEKEERGRGNFPDRFSARQFPNYSSELNVNALLLGDSALYLCASSLAGTGGSPLHFGNGTRLTVT.

This clone was picked up a small number of times. This chain connects TRBV10-1 to TRBJ1-3; 8 positions agree with TRBD1. V trimming: 6 bases; J trimming: 4 bases; junction bases outside the gene matches: 8. The germline V gene encodes CDR1 WNHNN and CDR2 SYGVQD (reference sequence). The CDR3 runs to 15 residues. The CDR3 loop is CASSPDREWGNTIYF. The CDR3 nucleotides read TGCGCCAGCAGCCCGGACAGGGAGTGGGGAAACACCATATATTTT.

The chain is built from TRBV28 and TRBJ1-1; possibly TRBD1 for D (6 bases). Trimming cost V 3 bases and J 5 bases, with 16 bases left between them. CDR1 is MDHEN and CDR2 is SYDVKM in the germline V gene. The CDR3 spans 15 residues. Written as DNA, the CDR3 is TGTGCCAGCAGTTTTTCCGACAGGCCTACTACTGAAGCTTTCTTT. This encodes CASSFSDRPTTEAFF.

The rearrangement joins TRBV5-6 to TRBJ1-2; 7 bases agree with TRBD1. Germline V gene lookup returns CDR1 SGHDT and CDR2 YYEEEE. V was pared by 0 bases and J by 8 bases, with 4 bases of the junction left unmatched. The CDR3 length is 13 residues. DNA of the CDR3: TGTGCCAGCAGCTTGGCAGGGACAGTAGGCTACACCTTC. It is translated as CASSLAGTVGYTF.